A single sample gave rise to the 4 T cell receptor beta chains below, sequenced in a study of OX40 agonist ivuxolimab in advanced cancers. Data came from immunoSEQ multiplex PCR; TCRdb stores just in-frame clones and leaves some out. The data show 20,000 or so clones, roughly 88% seen once. Sequenced material: CD4+ or CD8+ T cells sorted from blood, taken in a trial of the OX40 agonist ivuxolimab. The receptors come from an adult with an advanced solid tumor such as melanoma, head and neck, liver or kidney cancer.

This sequence joins TRBV27 and TRBJ2-1; 13 bases fit TRBD2. The germline CDR1 and CDR2 sequences are MNHEY and SMNVEV (reference sequence). J gave up 7 bases and V 5 bases, and 8 bases lay outside the gene matches. CDR3 length: 16 amino acids. The CDR3 coding sequence is TGTGCCAGCAGTCCGGGGACTAGCGGGGCGGCAAATGAGCAGTTCTTC. Translation: CASSPGTSGAANEQFF.

Worth noting for this clone: The same CDR3 can be traced to other DNA sequences in this sample. The chain recombines TRBV30 with TRBJ1-2; D is undetermined. CDR1 is GTSNPN and CDR2 is SVGIG in the germline V gene (reference sequence). V lost 4 bases to trimming and J lost 3 bases, with 9 bases between them. The CDR3 is 12 amino acids. The chain's CDR3 is CAWTGEDYGYTF. The CDR3 region has the DNA TGTGCCTGGACAGGAGAGGACTATGGCTACACCTTC.

Only one count was recorded for this clone. An end of the junction does not agree with germline; a read error may underlie this. The chain carries TRBV18 and TRBJ2-7; either TRBD1 or TRBD2 may fit D (7 bases each). The CDR3 is 15 amino acids. Germline V gene data show CDR1 as KGHSH and CDR2 as LQKENI. CDR3 residues: CATSGGGQRPYEQYF. The CDR3 DNA reads as TGTGCCACCTCAGGGGGGGGACAAAGACCCTACGAGCAGTACTTC. The full variable domain, completed using reference TRBV18 and TRBJ2-7, is NAGVMQNPRHLVRRRGQEARLRCSPMKGHSHVYWYRQLPEEGLKFMVYLQKENIIDESGMPKERFSAEFPKEGPSILRIQQVVRGDSAAYFCATSGGGQRPYEQYFGPGTRLTVT.

The chain uses TRBV7-2 and TRBJ2-2; D possibly corresponds to TRBD2 (5 bases). Germline CDR1 and CDR2: SGHTA and FQGNSA. CDR3 length: 15 residues. The germline V and J ends were trimmed by 0 bases and 3 bases, with 8 bases remaining between them. The CDR3: CASSLAGAHTGELFF. For the CDR3, the DNA is TGTGCCAGCAGCTTAGCGGGAGCCCACACCGGGGAGCTGTTTTTT.